The source of this T cell receptor beta chain is a study of radiation and T cells in renal cell carcinoma. In the study overall: Nephrectomy followed 15 Gy stereotactic body radiation by 4 weeks.

Germline CDR1 and CDR2: MDHEN and SYDVKM. The V and J ends lost 7 bases and 5 bases, in that order; junction bases with no gene match: 12. This CDR3 has 15 residues. Specified time point: blood 2 weeks post-SBRT. Treatment here: 15 Gy SBRT to primary tumor, nephrectomy 4 weeks later. TCRdb's table, derived via immunoSEQ multiplex PCR, lists solely in-frame clones and lacks some. The sample lists some 75,000 clones, 82% seen once, with under 6.5% in the top ten. The receptor's source is a man in his 60s with renal cell carcinoma. The chain carries TRBV28 and TRBJ2-7; 9 bases fit TRBD1. The sequenced sample was blood, obtained from a patient whose treatment included radiotherapy and nephrectomy. The CDR3 DNA reads as TGTGCCAGCACCTCCGGGGGACAGGGATTCCACGAGCAGTACTTC. Protein sequence: CASTSGGQGFHEQYF.